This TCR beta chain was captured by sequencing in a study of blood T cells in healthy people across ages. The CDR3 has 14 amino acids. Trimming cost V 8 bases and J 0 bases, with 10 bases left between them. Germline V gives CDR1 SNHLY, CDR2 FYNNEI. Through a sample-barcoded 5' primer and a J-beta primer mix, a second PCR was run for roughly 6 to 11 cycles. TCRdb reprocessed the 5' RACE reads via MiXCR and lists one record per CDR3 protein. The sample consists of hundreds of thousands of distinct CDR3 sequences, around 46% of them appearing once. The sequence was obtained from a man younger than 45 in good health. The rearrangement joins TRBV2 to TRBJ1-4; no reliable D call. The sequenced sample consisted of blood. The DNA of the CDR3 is TGTGCCAGCGGGGAGGAACCAACTAATGAAAAACTGTTTTTT. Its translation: CASGEEPTNEKLFF.